The clone carrying this TCR beta chain was observed a handful of times. The data stem from a study of cytomegalovirus exposure and HLA in healthy donors. A multiplex PCR was run with 60 Vbeta primers and 13 Jbeta primers. Using immunoSEQ multiplex PCR, the repertoire was profiled, and TCRdb retains in-frame clones only, with some absent. This sample has 110,000 to 150,000 clones, with 76% found just once. The material sequenced was PBMCs. This sequence was found in a middle-aged woman in good health and CMV-seronegative.

CDR3 protein: CASSQVTDSYGYTF. The CDR3 nucleotides read TGCGCCAGCAGCCAGGTCACGGACAGCTATGGCTACACCTTC. The chain joins TRBV4-1 to TRBJ1-2; D perhaps matches TRBD1 (6 bases). The V gene lost 3 bases and the J gene lost 4 bases, with 12 bases spanning the gap. Germline values: CDR1 MGHRA, CDR2 YSYEKL. The CDR3 runs to 14 residues.